Only a few counts were recorded for the clone carrying this T cell receptor beta chain. In the original processing: Estimated nucleated cell counts came from reference gene primer amplification. The protocol was immunoSEQ multiplex PCR, while the TCRdb copy is restricted to in-frame clones and leaves out a portion. For V, J and clone size, that table is used; D and trimming come from the DNA. The table has around 150,000 clones, 79% seen once. The CDR3 is 15 residues long. Germline values: CDR1 SGHVS, CDR2 FQNEAQ. Trimming removed 5 bases from V and 4 bases from J; junction bases left unmatched: 6. These data originate in a study of blood T cell repertoires in COVID-19. About the research overall: Collection of acute and convalescent COVID-19 samples took place in the United States, Italy and Spain. In each case, the material was cDNA or gDNA derived from T cells, B-cell-depleted T cells, or PBMCs.

Sequenced material: peripheral blood. This TCR was sampled from a man in his fifties with active or convalescent COVID-19. The J gene is TRBJ1-3, the V gene TRBV7-8; 9 nucleotides match TRBD1. The CDR3 bases are TGTGCCAGCAGCCCCGACAGGGGGGCAGGAAACACCATATATTTT. Translation gives CASSPDRGAGNTIYF.